This record covers a single T cell receptor (beta chain). The data stem from a study of blood T cell repertoires in COVID-19. Followed longitudinally, the Seattle patients had been enrolled during active infection. Profiled with immunoSEQ multiplex PCR; TCRdb holds only in-frame clones, not every one. Of some 500,000 clones listed, 70% to 90% are singletons. The V gene's germline CDR1 is LGHNT and CDR2 FRNRAP. The V and J ends lost 4 bases and 4 bases, in that order; junction bases with no gene match: 9. The CDR3 has 16 residues. This sequence was found in a woman in her forties or fifties with COVID-19, enrolled during active disease. The J gene is TRBJ2-7, the V gene TRBV12-5, with 11 nucleotides matching TRBD1. The sequenced sample consisted of peripheral blood. The CDR3 sequence: CASGSPPDRGRYEQYF. Written as DNA, the CDR3 is TGTGCTAGTGGTTCCCCCCCGGACAGGGGGCGGTACGAGCAGTACTTC.